Here is one T cell receptor (beta chain) with its context. Its antigen is not identified. The study ran its PCR with 60 Vbeta and 13 Jbeta primers. Sequencing used immunoSEQ multiplex PCR; TCRdb keeps in-frame clones, though not all of them. The table lists around 120,000 clones, 70% to 90% of them singletons. This sample is part of a study of cytomegalovirus exposure and HLA in healthy donors. V shed 4 bases, J shed 1 base, and the junction held 8 bases outside the gene matches. The CDR3 spans 16 residues. Per the germline V gene, CDR1 is SGHDT and CDR2 is YYEEEE. Study-wide findings and caveats: The classifier reportedly diagnosed cytomegalovirus status with high specificity and sensitivity. Analysis was performed later, and it showed HLA-associated TCR beta chains to be more clonally expanded than equally common others. Looking again later, the authors saw that most CMV-associated TCR beta chains seemed HLA-restricted. In most subjects, TCR beta sequences reportedly gave accurate predictions of HLA-A and HLA-B alleles.

This rearrangement joins TRBV5-6 to TRBJ1-2; 9 nucleotides agree with TRBD1. The sequence was collected from a middle-aged woman in good health and CMV-seropositive. Input material: PBMCs. CDR3: CASSASGTGFNYGYTF. In DNA form, the CDR3 reads TGTGCCAGCAGCGCATCCGGGACAGGGTTTAACTATGGCTACACCTTC.